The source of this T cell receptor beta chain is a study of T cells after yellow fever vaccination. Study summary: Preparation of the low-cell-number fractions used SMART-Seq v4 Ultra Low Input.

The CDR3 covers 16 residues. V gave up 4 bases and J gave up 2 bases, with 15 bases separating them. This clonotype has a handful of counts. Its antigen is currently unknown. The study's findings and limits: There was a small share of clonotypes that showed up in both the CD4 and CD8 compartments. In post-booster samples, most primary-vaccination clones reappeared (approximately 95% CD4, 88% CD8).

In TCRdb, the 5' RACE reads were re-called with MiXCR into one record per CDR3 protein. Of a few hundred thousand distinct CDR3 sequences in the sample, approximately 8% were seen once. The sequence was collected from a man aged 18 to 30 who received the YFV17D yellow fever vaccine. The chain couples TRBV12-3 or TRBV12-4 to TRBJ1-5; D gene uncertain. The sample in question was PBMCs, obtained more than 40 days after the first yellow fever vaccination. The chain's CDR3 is CASSSLHRIGNQPQHF. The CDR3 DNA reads TGTGCCAGCAGTTCCTTGCACCGGATAGGCAATCAGCCCCAGCATTTT.